Described below is a single T cell receptor (beta chain) sequence and its context. Germline assignment: CDR1 LGHDT and CDR2 YNNKEL (reference sequence). The CDR3 spans 14 residues. Trimming left V 4 bases short and J 0 bases short, with 10 bases between. These data come from a study of blood T cell repertoires in COVID-19. Libraries were prepared by immunoSEQ multiplex PCR; TCRdb keeps only in-frame clonotypes and omits some of them. The sample has about 250,000 clones; around nine tenths are singletons. The TCR comes from a woman in her sixties who had recovered from COVID-19. The V call is TRBV3-1 (or the pseudogene TRBV3-2), the J call TRBJ2-7, with D possibly matching TRBD1 (5 bases). The sequenced material came from peripheral blood. The CDR3 region is CASSPRQSSYEQYF. The CDR3 coding sequence is TGTGCCAGCAGCCCCAGACAGAGCTCCTACGAGCAGTACTTC.